The clone carrying this T cell receptor beta chain was counted many times. Its antigen is still unknown. TCRdb re-analysed the reads in MiXCR, keeping a single row per CDR3 protein. There are about 530,000 distinct CDR3 sequences in the sample; 26% occur only once, and less than 15% lies in the top ten. This record comes from a study of T cell repertoires in cytomegalovirus infection. Broader study findings: CMV-specific TCR beta clonotypes restricted by HLA-C were the ones dominating the ex vivo response.

V was clipped by 5 bases and J by 12 bases; unmatched bases: 16. CDR3 size: 16 residues. The source of this sequence is a human donor in good health (CMV status not recorded). Some clones in this sample may be carry-over from other donors' samples. The source material was PBMCs. V usage is TRBV12-3 or TRBV12-4 and J usage is TRBJ1-5; 10 bases match TRBD1. The CDR3 protein is CASSAFRDRGTQGQHF. The CDR3 coding sequence is TGTGCCAGCAGTGCATTCCGGGACAGGGGTACACAGGGCCAGCATTTT.